These 20 T cell receptor beta chains share one sample of origin, sequenced in a study of molecular identifiers for immune sequencing clone quantification listed by TCRdb under 2018. The library was prepared using PCR. For sequencing, an Illumina HiSeq 4000 was employed. In TCRdb, the public reads were trimmed at Q25 with fastp and aligned with MiXCR, with productive beta chains retained. Rows matching on CDR3 protein sequence are summarized as one entry with the most common DNA and genes. The sample table contains about half a million distinct CDR3 sequences; only one count was recorded for 20% to 25% of them. About 0.78% of the sample comes from the top ten. The sample comprised naive CD8+ T cells from blood, with Jurkat cell RNA spiked in. The cell subset or site label corresponds to: FACS-sorted CD8+CD4-CCR7+CD45RA+ naive T cells. Receptor source: a human donor in good health. Some libraries in this study had Jurkat cell RNA spiked in.

CDR3 protein: CASSFFRVNTEAFF. CDR3 bases: TGTGCCAGCAGTTTTTTTAGGGTGAACACTGAAGCTTTCTTT. V usage is TRBV12-3 or TRBV12-4 and J usage is TRBJ1-1; D is ambiguous. The length of the CDR3 is 14 residues. V dropped 3 bases and J dropped 0 bases, with 8 bases sitting between them.

This clonotype was found a few times. The chain combines TRBV30 with TRBJ2-3; D may be TRBD1 (6 bases). Between the trimmed V and J ends, which lost 8 bases and 1 base, there was a span of 13 bases. Germline V gene data show CDR1 as GTSNPN and CDR2 as SVGIG (reference sequence). CDR3 length: 13 residues. The DNA for the CDR3 is TGTGCCCGGGACACGGCGGGCACAGATACGCAGTATTTT. Encoded protein: CARDTAGTDTQYF.

This clonotype was seen at least ten times. CDR3 DNA: TGCAGCGTTGAAATGGGAGCGGGAGAATGGTCCTACAATGAGCAGTTCTTC. It yields the protein CSVEMGAGEWSYNEQFF. V and J are TRBV29-1 and TRBJ2-1; 8 bases agree with TRBD2. With 2 bases clipped from V and 1 base from J, the junction kept 10 bases outside the gene matches. CDR3 length: 17 residues. Germline CDR1 SQVTM, CDR2 ANQGSEA.

This clonotype showed up just a few times. The CDR3, as DNA: TGCGCCAGCAGCCAACGGACAGGGGGCACGGACACTGAAGCTTTCTTT. This gives the protein CASSQRTGGTDTEAFF. This rearrangement joins TRBV4-1 to TRBJ1-1; 11 nucleotides match TRBD1. V was clipped by 2 bases and J by 3 bases; unmatched bases: 5. Per germline, CDR1 MGHRA and CDR2 YSYEKL. The CDR3 is 16 residues long.

The chain carries TRBV5-4 and TRBJ2-7, with 9 nucleotides matching TRBD2. J gave up 0 bases and V 5 bases, and 6 bases lay outside the gene matches. Germline CDR1 SGHNT, CDR2 YYREEE (reference sequence). The CDR3 is made up of 15 amino acids. CDR3 coding DNA: TGTGCCAGCAGACCTAGCGGGACTAGCTCCTACGAGCAGTACTTC. Translation: CASRPSGTSSYEQYF.

The chain has TRBV7-6 and TRBJ2-5, with D possibly being TRBD1 or TRBD2 (7 bases each). The CDR3 has 18 residues. The V and J ends lost 1 base and 3 bases respectively, with 21 bases between them. Looked up from germline, CDR1 is SGHVS and CDR2 is FNYEAQ. CDR3 residues: CASSLVPSPAGGEETQYF. CDR3 DNA sequence: TGTGCCAGCAGCTTAGTTCCGAGTCCAGCAGGGGGGGAAGAGACCCAGTACTTC.

This clonotype was seen at least ten times. V usage is TRBV4-1 and J usage is TRBJ2-7, with 10 bases aligning to TRBD1. With V trimmed by 0 bases and J by 3 bases, 5 bases remained unmatched. The CDR3 is made up of 16 amino acids. Looked up from germline, CDR1 is MGHRA and CDR2 is YSYEKL. Here the CDR3 reads CASSQDRGTGVYEQYF. DNA for the CDR3: TGCGCCAGCAGCCAAGATCGCGGGACAGGGGTCTACGAGCAGTACTTC.

This clonotype was seen more than once but under ten times. The V gene is TRBV25-1, the J gene TRBJ2-7; no reliable D call. V was pared by 7 bases and J by 7 bases, with 5 bases between. Per germline, CDR1 MGHDK and CDR2 SYGVNS. CDR3 length equals 9 residues. The CDR3 nucleotides are TGTGCCAGCATGTGGGAGCAGTACTTC. Its protein is CASMWEQYF.

About this clonotype itself: Given a much more abundant clone one base away, this may be a read error. This chain links TRBV5-1 with TRBJ2-7; D unclear. Germline values: CDR1 SGHRS, CDR2 YFSETQ. The CDR3 length is 14 residues. The ends were cut back, 4 bases at V and 5 bases at J, with 16 bases in the middle. In DNA, the CDR3 is TGCGCCAGCAGCCCGAAGGACGGGCTCGACGAGCAGTACTTC. Its translation: CASSPKDGLDEQYF.

This clonotype was counted many times. The V call is TRBV27, the J call TRBJ2-7; TRBD1 or TRBD2 may be the D gene (5 bases each). The CDR3 length is 14 residues. CDR1 is MNHEY, CDR2 SMNVEV, per germline (reference sequence). The germline V and J ends were trimmed by 0 bases and 2 bases, with 8 bases remaining between them. The DNA of the CDR3 is TGTGCCAGCAGTTTATCCGGGGCGGCCTACGAGCAGTACTTC. It codes for CASSLSGAAYEQYF.

This clonotype was observed at least ten times. The chain couples TRBV27 to TRBJ2-3, with 10 bases lining up with TRBD1. V gave up 3 bases and J gave up 3 bases; unmatched junction bases: 6. This CDR3 is 16 amino acids long. In germline, CDR1 is MNHEY, CDR2 SMNVEV (reference sequence). The CDR3 nucleotides read TGTGCCAGCAGTTTTAGCTGGGACAGGGGAACAGATACGCAGTATTTT. Its translation is CASSFSWDRGTDTQYF.

Worth noting for this clonotype: No DNA is shown, since the ends of the CDR3 on it are uncertain; the CDR3 is the one TCRdb lists. The rearrangement links TRBV7-5 to TRBJ2-3; the table's TRBD1 call for D was not verified on the DNA. TRBV7-5 constitutes a pseudogene. 16 amino acids form the CDR3, both terminal residues included. This chain's CDR3 is CISVPEAYRGFNTQYF.

This clonotype has a handful of counts. The chain carries TRBV6-2 or TRBV6-3 and TRBJ2-5; D not resolved. The CDR3 has 12 residues. Germline loops: CDR1 MNHEY, CDR2 SVGEGT. Trimming pared 6 bases from V and 0 bases from J, leaving 5 bases between. The CDR3 DNA follows: TGTGCCAGCAGAGTAGACCAAGAGACCCAGTACTTC. Protein sequence: CASRVDQETQYF.

In its sample, this clonotype was seen many times. The chain is built from TRBV13 and TRBJ1-2; TRBD1 is a possible D gene (6 bases). The germline gives CDR1 PRHDT, CDR2 FYEKMQ (reference sequence). The V and J ends lost 5 bases and 4 bases respectively, with 14 bases between them. The CDR3 spans 14 residues. The CDR3 loop reads CASSTGQNSYGYTF. The CDR3 DNA is TGTGCCAGCAGCACCGGACAGAACAGCTATGGCTACACCTTC.

The sample holds a few counts of this clonotype. The gene calls are TRBV4-1 and TRBJ1-1; maybe TRBD1 (5 bases). The CDR3 is 15 amino acids. Trimming removed 1 base at V and 5 bases at J, with 14 bases between. The germline gives CDR1 MGHRA, CDR2 YSYEKL. The CDR3 DNA is TGCGCCAGCAGCCAAGTAGGAGGGGCAGGGACTGAAGCTTTCTTT. Its protein is CASSQVGGAGTEAFF.

This clonotype was seen more than once but under ten times. This chain uses TRBV13 with TRBJ2-7, with 9 nucleotides matching TRBD1. Germline V gene lookup returns CDR1 PRHDT and CDR2 FYEKMQ (reference sequence). The CDR3 has 15 amino acids. Losses at the gene ends were 5 bases for V and 2 bases for J; bases not matched to a gene: 7. For the CDR3, the DNA is TGTGCCAGCAGCCTTGGGACAGGGTCAGCCTACGAGCAGTACTTC. Translated: CASSLGTGSAYEQYF.

This clonotype came up a few times. This sequence may be a read error, since a much larger clone differs from it by one base. The V and J genes are TRBV7-2 and TRBJ2-3; 9 positions agree with TRBD2. Trimming removed 5 bases from V and 1 base from J; junction bases left unmatched: 10. Germline V gene data show CDR1 as SGHTA and CDR2 as FQGNSA. The CDR3 totals 17 residues. CDR3 residues: CASSQGLARGGTDTQYF. In nucleotides, the CDR3 is TGTGCCAGCAGCCAAGGACTAGCGCGGGGCGGCACAGATACGCAGTATTTT.

This clonotype was recorded many times. This rearrangement joins TRBV6-5 to TRBJ1-1; 8 bases align to TRBD1. This CDR3 is built from 13 residues. J gave up 7 bases and V 2 bases, and 3 bases lay outside the gene matches. CDR1 is MNHEY, CDR2 SVGAGI, per germline. The CDR3 reads CASSYRTGSEAFF. DNA for the CDR3: TGTGCCAGCAGTTACAGGACAGGGAGTGAAGCTTTCTTT.

This clonotype was seen more than once but under ten times. This rearrangement joins TRBV7-9 to TRBJ1-1; 7 bases agree with TRBD1. CDR1 and CDR2 (germline): SEHNR, FQNEAQ (reference sequence). The CDR3 has 15 residues. V shed 6 bases, J shed 5 bases, and the junction held 12 bases outside the gene matches. The CDR3 bases are TGTGCCAGCAGTAGTCAGGGGGTCACTCATACTGAAGCTTTCTTT. Protein product: CASSSQGVTHTEAFF.

The rearrangement links TRBV27 to TRBJ2-5; D remains ambiguous. Trimming left V 11 bases short and J 5 bases short, with 15 bases between. CDR1 MNHEY and CDR2 SMNVEV come from the germline V gene (reference sequence). CDR3 length equals 12 residues. The CDR3 nucleotides are TGTGCCTCCAAGTCCCTGGGGGAGACCCAGTACTTC. This translates into CASKSLGETQYF.